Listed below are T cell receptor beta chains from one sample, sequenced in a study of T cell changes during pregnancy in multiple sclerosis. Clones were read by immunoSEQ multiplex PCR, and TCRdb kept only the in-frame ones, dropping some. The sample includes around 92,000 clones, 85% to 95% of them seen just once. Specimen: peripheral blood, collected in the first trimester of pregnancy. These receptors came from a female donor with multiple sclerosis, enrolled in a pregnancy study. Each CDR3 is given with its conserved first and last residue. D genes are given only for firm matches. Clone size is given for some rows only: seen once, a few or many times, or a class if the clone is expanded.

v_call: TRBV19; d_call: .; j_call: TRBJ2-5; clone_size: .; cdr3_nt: TGTGCCAGTACCCCGAGCGGGCAAGAGACCCAGTACTTC; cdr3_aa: CASTPSGQETQYF
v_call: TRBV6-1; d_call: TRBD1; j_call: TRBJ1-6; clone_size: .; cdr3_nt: TGTGCCAGCAGTGAAGCGACAGGGGGTTATTCACCCCTCCACTTT; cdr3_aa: CASSEATGGYSPLHF
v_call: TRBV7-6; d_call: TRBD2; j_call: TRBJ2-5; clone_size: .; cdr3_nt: TGTGCCAGCAGCGAAGGGACTAGCGGGGGGCTTCGGGAGACCCAGTACTTC; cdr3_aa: CASSEGTSGGLRETQYF
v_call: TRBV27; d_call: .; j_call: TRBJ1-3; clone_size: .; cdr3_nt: TGTGCCAGCAGTTTATCGAAGGAGAGCTCTGGAAACACCATATATTTT; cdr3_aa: CASSLSKESSGNTIYF
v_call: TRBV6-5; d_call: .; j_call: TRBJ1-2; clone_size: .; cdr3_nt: TGTGCCAGCAGACAGGGCCCCTATGGCTACACCTTC; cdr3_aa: CASRQGPYGYTF
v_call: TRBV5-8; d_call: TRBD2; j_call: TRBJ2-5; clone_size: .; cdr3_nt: TGTGCCAGCAGCATGGGGGGACTAGCGGGGGTCGCAGAGACCCAGTACTTC; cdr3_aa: CASSMGGLAGVAETQYF
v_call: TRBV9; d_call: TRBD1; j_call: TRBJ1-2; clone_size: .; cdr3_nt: TGTGCCAGCAGCGTAGGGGCTATCTTTCCGGGACAGGGGAACTATGGCTACACCTTC; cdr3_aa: CASSVGAIFPGQGNYGYTF
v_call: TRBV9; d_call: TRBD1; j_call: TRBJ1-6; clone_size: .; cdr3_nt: TGTGCCAGCAGCGAGACAGGGCATAATTCACCCCTCCACTTT; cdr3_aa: CASSETGHNSPLHF
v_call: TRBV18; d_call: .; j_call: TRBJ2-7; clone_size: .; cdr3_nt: TGTGCCAGCTCACCGCGGGGGGACAGGGCGTACGAGCAGTACTTC; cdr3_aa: CASSPRGDRAYEQYF
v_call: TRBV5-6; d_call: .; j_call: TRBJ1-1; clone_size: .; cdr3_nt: TGTGCCAGCAGCTGGGGCAGTTCGAGGACTGAAGCTTTCTTT; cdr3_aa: CASSWGSSRTEAFF
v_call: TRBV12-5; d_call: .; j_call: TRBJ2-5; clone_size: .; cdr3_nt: TGTGCTAGTGGCTTCGACCGGGGAAGAGAAGAGACCCAGTACTTC; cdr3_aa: CASGFDRGREETQYF
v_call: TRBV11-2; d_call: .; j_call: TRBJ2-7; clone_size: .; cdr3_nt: TGTGCCAGCAGCTTGGCAGAGGGGCAGTACTTC; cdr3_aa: CASSLAEGQYF
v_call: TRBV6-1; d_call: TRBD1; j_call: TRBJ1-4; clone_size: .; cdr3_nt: TGTGCCAGCAGTGATAGGGACAGGGTCTCGGTAGTCGGAAAACTGTTTTTT; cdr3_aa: CASSDRDRVSVVGKLFF
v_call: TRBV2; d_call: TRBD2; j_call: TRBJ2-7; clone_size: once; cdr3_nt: TGTGCCAGTTCCTTAGGGAGCGGGGGGGCCGGAGAGCAGTACTTC; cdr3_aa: CASSLGSGGAGEQYF
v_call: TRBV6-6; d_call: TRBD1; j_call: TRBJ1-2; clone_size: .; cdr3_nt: TGTGCCAGCAGCCCTGGACAGGGGGGCAGCTATGGCTACACCTTC; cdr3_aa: CASSPGQGGSYGYTF
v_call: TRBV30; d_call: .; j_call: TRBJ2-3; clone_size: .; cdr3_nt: TGTGCCTGGAGTGCATCCACCAGGGCAGATACGCAGTATTTT; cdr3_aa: CAWSASTRADTQYF
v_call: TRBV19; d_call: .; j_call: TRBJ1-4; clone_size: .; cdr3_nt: TGTGCCAGTAGTAATAACTTGCTAGAGCTGTTTTTT; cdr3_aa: CASSNNLLELFF
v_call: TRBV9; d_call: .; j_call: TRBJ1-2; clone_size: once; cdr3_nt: TGTGCCAGCAGCATGAGCGACAGCTATGGCTACACCTTC; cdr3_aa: CASSMSDSYGYTF
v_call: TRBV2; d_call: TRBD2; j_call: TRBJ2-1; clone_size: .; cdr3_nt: TGTGCCAGCAGTCAACCCGGGACTAGCGGGGGGAGAGCCTACAATGAGCAGTTCTTC; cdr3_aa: CASSQPGTSGGRAYNEQFF
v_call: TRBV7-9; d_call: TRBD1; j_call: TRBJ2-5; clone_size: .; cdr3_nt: TGTGCCAGCAGCTTTACAGGGGTAGAGACCCAGTACTTC; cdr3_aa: CASSFTGVETQYF
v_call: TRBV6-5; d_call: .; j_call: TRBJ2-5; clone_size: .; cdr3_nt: TGTGCCAGCAGTCCAGATCTGGCCCAGTCGACCCAGTACTTC; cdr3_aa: CASSPDLAQSTQYF
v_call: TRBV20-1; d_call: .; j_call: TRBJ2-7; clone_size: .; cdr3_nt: TGCAGTGCCGGGGTCGAGCAGTACTTC; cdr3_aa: CSAGVEQYF
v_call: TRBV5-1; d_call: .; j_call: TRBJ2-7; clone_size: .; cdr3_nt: TGCGCCAGCAGCTTGACCCTCGAGTACGAGCAGTACTTC; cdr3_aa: CASSLTLEYEQYF
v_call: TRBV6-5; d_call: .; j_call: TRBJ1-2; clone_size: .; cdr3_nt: TGTGCCAGCAGACTAGGCCTTAACTATGGCTACACCTTC; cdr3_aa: CASRLGLNYGYTF
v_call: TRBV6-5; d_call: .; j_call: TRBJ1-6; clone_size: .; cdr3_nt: TGTGCCAGCAGCCCCGTGGCCGGGAATTCACCCCTCCACTTT; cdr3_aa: CASSPVAGNSPLHF
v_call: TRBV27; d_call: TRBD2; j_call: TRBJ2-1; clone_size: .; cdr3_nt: TGTGCCAGCAGTTTAGACGGGGGGGCCTACAATGAGCAGTTCTTC; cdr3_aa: CASSLDGGAYNEQFF
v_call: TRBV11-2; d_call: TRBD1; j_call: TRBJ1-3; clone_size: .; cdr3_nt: TGTGCCAGCAGCCGGACAGGGGAAAACACCATATATTTT; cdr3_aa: CASSRTGENTIYF
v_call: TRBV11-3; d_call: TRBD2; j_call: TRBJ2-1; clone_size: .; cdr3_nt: TGTGCCAGCAGCTGGGGGGGAGAGGCCAATGAGCAGTTCTTC; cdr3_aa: CASSWGGEANEQFF
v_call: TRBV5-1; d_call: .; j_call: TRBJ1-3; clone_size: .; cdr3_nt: TGCGCCAGCAGCTTGGCCTCGACAGCAGCTGGAAACACCATATATTTT; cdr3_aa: CASSLASTAAGNTIYF
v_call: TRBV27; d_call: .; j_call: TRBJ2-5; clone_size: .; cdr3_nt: TGTGCCAGCAAGGGGGCCGGGGGCGGTGGGACCCAGTACTTC; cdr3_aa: CASKGAGGGGTQYF
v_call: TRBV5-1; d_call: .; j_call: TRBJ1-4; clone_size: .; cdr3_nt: TGCGCCAGCAGCTTCTTCGGGGAGGATGAAAAACTGTTTTTT; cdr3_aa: CASSFFGEDEKLFF
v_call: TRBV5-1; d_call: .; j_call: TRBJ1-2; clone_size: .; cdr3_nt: TGCGCCAGCAGCTCGAGTTCATTTGGCTACACCTTC; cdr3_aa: CASSSSSFGYTF
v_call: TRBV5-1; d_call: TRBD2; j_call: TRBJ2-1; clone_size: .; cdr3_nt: TGCGCCAGCAGAACTGAACCGGGACTAGTACTTGAGCAGTTCTTC; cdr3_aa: CASRTEPGLVLEQFF
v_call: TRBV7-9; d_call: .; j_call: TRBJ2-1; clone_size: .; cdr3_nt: TGTGCCAGCAGCTTAACAGGCGGGGCCCCCTATCGATACAATGAGCAGTTCTTC; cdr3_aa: CASSLTGGAPYRYNEQFF
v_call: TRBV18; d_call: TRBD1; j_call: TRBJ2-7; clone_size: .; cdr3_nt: TGTGCCAGCTCCCCCGGGACAGGGAATGAGCAGTACTTC; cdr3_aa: CASSPGTGNEQYF
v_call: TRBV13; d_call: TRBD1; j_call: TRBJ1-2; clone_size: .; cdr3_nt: TGTGCCAGCAGCTTAGAATGGGACAGCTCTAACTATGGCTACACCTTC; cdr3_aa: CASSLEWDSSNYGYTF
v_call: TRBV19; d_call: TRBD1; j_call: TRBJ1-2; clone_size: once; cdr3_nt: TGTGCCAGTAGTACACGACAGGGATTAACTGGCTACACCTTC; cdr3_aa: CASSTRQGLTGYTF
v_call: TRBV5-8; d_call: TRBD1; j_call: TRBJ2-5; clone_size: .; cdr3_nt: TGTGCCAGCTCCCAGGGGGCGGGGCTGGAGACCCAGTACTTC; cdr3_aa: CASSQGAGLETQYF
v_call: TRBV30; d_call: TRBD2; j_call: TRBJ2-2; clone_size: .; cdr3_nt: TGTGCCTGGAGTGGGACTAGCGGGGGCTGGAACGCCGGGGAGCTGTTTTTT; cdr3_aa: CAWSGTSGGWNAGELFF
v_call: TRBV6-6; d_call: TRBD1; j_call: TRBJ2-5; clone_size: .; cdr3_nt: TGTGCCAGCAGTCACAGGGGTGAGACCCAGTACTTC; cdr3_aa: CASSHRGETQYF
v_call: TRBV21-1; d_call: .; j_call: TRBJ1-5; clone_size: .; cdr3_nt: TGTGCCAGCAGCGAGTACCGGGACATAGTAATCCAACACAATCAGCCCCAGCATTTT; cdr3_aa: CASSEYRDIVIQHNQPQHF
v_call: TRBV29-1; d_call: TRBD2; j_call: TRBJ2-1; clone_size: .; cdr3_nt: TGCAGCGGGGCCCCTAGCGGTCCCTACAATGAGCAGTTCTTC; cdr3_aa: CSGAPSGPYNEQFF
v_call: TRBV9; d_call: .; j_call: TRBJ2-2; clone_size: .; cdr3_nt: TGTGCCAGCAGCATAACCGGGGAGCTGTTTTTT; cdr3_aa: CASSITGELFF
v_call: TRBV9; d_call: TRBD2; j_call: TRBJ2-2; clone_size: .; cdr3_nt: TGTGCCAGCAGCGTTCATAGCGGGCCACCCAACACCGGGGAGCTGTTTTTT; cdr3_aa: CASSVHSGPPNTGELFF
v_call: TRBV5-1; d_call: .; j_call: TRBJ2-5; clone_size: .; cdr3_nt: TGCGCCAGCAGCTTAGGACGGGACGCGGGGGAGACCCAGTACTTC; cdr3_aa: CASSLGRDAGETQYF
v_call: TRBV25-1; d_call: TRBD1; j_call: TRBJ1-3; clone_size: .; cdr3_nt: TGTGCCAGCAGTGGGACAGGGACTGGAAACACCATATATTTT; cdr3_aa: CASSGTGTGNTIYF
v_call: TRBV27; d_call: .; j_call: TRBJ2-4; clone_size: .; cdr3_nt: TGTGCCAGCAGCCCGGCCAAAAACATTCAGTACTTC; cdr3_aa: CASSPAKNIQYF
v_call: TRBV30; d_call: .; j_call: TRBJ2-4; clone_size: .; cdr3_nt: TGTGCCTGGAGTCCCACCCGGACTGGCGATAAAAACATTCAGTACTTC; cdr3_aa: CAWSPTRTGDKNIQYF
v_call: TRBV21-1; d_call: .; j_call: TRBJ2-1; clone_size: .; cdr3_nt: TGTGCCAGTCCGGCTAGCAGGGAGGGGGTCTACAATGAGCAGTTCTTC; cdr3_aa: CASPASREGVYNEQFF
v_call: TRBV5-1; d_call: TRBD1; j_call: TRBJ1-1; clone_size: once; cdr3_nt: TGCGCCAGCAGCCCCCGGACAGGGATTGAAGCTTTCTTT; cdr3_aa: CASSPRTGIEAFF
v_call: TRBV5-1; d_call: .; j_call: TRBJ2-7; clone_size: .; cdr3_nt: TGCGCCAGCAGCTTGAGCGCAGGGTCTGACGAGCAGTACTTC; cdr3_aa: CASSLSAGSDEQYF